These 7 T cell receptor beta chains originate from one sample sequenced in a study of persistence of HIV-infected CD4 T cells. Their antigens are not known. Cells were stimulated with CMV-infected fibroblast lysates at 8 to 10 ug/mL. CD40L/CD69 double-negative CD45RO-high memory CD4+ T cells were collected. Sequencing used immunoSEQ version 4 in survey mode. The table came from immunoSEQ multiplex PCR; TCRdb's copy has only in-frame clones and leaves some out. The table shows fewer than 40,000 clones, with about 81% occurring only once. The sample consisted of CD4+ T cells sorted from PBMCs after approximately 19-hour stimulation, taken from a patient who received antiretroviral therapy. Source of these receptors: an adult woman with HIV who was CMV-seropositive.

V and J are TRBV5-6 and TRBJ2-5, with TRBD1 identical over 8 bases. This CDR3 has 15 residues. The junction had 7 bases not matched to a gene; V was cut back by 0 bases and J by 6 bases. Germline CDR1 reads SGHDT; CDR2 reads YYEEEE. CDR3 loop: CASSLVDREKKTQYF. In DNA, the CDR3 is TGTGCCAGCAGCTTGGTGGACAGGGAAAAAAAGACCCAGTACTTC. Drawing the rest from reference TRBV5-6 and TRBJ2-5, the complete variable domain is DAGVTQSPTHLIKTRGQQVTLRCSPKSGHDTVSWYQQALGQGPQFIFQYYEEEERQRGNFPDRFSGHQFPNYSSELNVNALLLGDSALYLCASSLVDREKKTQYFGPGTRLLVL.

This chain uses TRBV5-1 with TRBJ2-1, with TRBD2 identical over 9 bases. Germline V gene lookup returns CDR1 SGHRS and CDR2 YFSETQ. V lost 0 bases and J lost 10; bases outside the gene matches: 8. The CDR3 spans 15 residues. CDR3 sequence reads: CASSLVAGGPGEQFF. DNA of the CDR3: TGCGCCAGCAGCTTGGTGGCGGGAGGGCCAGGCGAGCAGTTCTTC.

The chain employs TRBV13 and TRBJ2-3; no clear D gene. Germline loops: CDR1 PRHDT, CDR2 FYEKMQ (reference sequence). The CDR3 has 13 residues. Trimming left V 5 bases short and J 5 bases short, with 11 bases between. CDR3 DNA: TGTGCCAGCAGCCAGACAACGGGAGATACGCAGTATTTT. Amino acid sequence: CASSQTTGDTQYF.

The table lists this clone with a few counts. The chain employs TRBV5-1 and TRBJ1-2; weak D call: TRBD1 (6 bases). CDR1 SGHRS and CDR2 YFSETQ come from the germline V gene. This CDR3 is built from 15 residues. The V gene lost 0 bases and the J gene lost 2 bases, with 11 bases spanning the gap. CDR3 DNA sequence: TGCGCCAGCAGCTTGGGTCAGGGGCCCAACTATGGCTACACCTTC. It translates to CASSLGQGPNYGYTF. The entire variable domain, with the rest obtained from reference TRBV5-1 and TRBJ1-2, is as follows: KAGVTQTPRYLIKTRGQQVTLSCSPISGHRSVSWYQQTPGQGLQFLFEYFSETQRNKGNFPGRFSGRQFSNSRSEMNVSTLELGDSALYLCASSLGQGPNYGYTFGSGTRLTVV.

The chain joins TRBV28 to TRBJ2-7; TRBD2 matches 7 bases. CDR1 and CDR2 (germline): MDHEN, SYDVKM. This CDR3 contains 12 residues. The V segment lost 5 bases and the J segment 2 bases; nucleotides outside the gene matches: 0. CDR3 nucleotide sequence: TGTGCCAGCAGTGCGGGGGCCTACGAGCAGTACTTC. Its translation is CASSAGAYEQYF.

This chain joins TRBV5-1 and TRBJ1-2, with TRBD1 matching over 10 bases. The ends lost 4 bases at V and 8 bases at J; junction bases unmatched: 8. The CDR3 length is 14 residues. Germline loops: CDR1 SGHRS, CDR2 YFSETQ. The CDR3, as DNA: TGCGCCAGCAGCGCAGACAGGGGGCAGGAAGGCTACACCTTC. It yields the protein CASSADRGQEGYTF.

The chain carries TRBV27 and TRBJ2-7, with a possible D match to TRBD2 (8 bases). Per germline, CDR1 MNHEY and CDR2 SMNVEV (reference sequence). V dropped 4 bases and J dropped 1 base, with 20 bases sitting between them. This CDR3 is built from 17 residues. The CDR3, as DNA: TGTGCCAGCAGTTCAGGGGGTCCGGGGGGGAGATCCTACGAGCAGTACTTC. Protein product: CASSSGGPGGRSYEQYF.